This entry features one T cell receptor beta chain sequence. The record originates from a study of blood T cell repertoires in COVID-19. The overall study: Sources were T cells, B-cell-depleted T cells, or PBMCs; the material itself was cDNA or gDNA.

Methods used by the authors: Counts of nucleated cells, estimated from reference gene primer amplification, were obtained. The assay was immunoSEQ multiplex PCR, and TCRdb's table has in-frame clones only and misses some. Clone size and V and J calls were adopted from that table, with D and trimming inferred from the DNA. The table includes approximately 200,000 clones, 70% to 80% detected once. Those enrolled in Seattle joined during active infection and were followed longitudinally afterward. The CDR3 totals 15 residues. CDR1 is SGDLS and CDR2 is YYNGEE in the germline V gene. V lost 2 bases to trimming and J lost 2 bases; unmatched junction nucleotides: 3.

The source material was peripheral blood. This clonotype originated in a middle-aged woman with COVID-19, enrolled during active disease. The chain employs TRBV9 and TRBJ1-5; 8 bases agree with TRBD1. The CDR3 loop is CASSVDRGGNQPQHF. In DNA, the CDR3 is TGTGCCAGCAGCGTTGACAGGGGCGGCAATCAGCCCCAGCATTTT.